This TCR beta chain emerged from a study of cytomegalovirus exposure and HLA in healthy donors. Study-level background: The 100 to 150 validation repertoires, a later analysis reported, used the same platform as the roughly 660 repertoires from the first cohort.

The CDR3 contains 18 residues. J gave up 0 bases and V 0 bases, and 6 bases lay outside the gene matches. Germline V lookup: CDR1 LGHNA, CDR2 YNFKEQ. TCRdb's copy holds only in-frame clones and misses some; the assay was immunoSEQ multiplex PCR. The repertoire includes 200,000 to 300,000 clones, around nine tenths of them detected once, and around 3% sits in the top ten. The rearrangement uses TRBV4-2 and TRBJ2-4; 9 nucleotides line up with TRBD2. The sequence came from a man aged 18 to 29 in good health and CMV-seronegative. The sample was PBMCs. The CDR3 protein is CASSQDRGLALAKNIQYF. CDR3 in DNA: TGTGCCAGCAGCCAAGATCGAGGACTAGCGTTAGCCAAAAACATTCAGTACTTC.